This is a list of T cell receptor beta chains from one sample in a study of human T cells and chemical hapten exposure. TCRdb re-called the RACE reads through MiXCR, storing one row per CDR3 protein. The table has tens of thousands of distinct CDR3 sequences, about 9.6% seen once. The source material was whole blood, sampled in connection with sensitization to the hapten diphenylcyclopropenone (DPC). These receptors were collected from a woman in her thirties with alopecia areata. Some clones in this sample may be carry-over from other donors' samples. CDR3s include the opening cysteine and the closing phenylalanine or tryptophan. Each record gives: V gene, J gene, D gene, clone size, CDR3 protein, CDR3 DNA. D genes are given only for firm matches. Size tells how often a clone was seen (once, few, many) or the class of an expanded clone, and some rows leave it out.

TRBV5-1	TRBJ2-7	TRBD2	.	CASSLGGGASDEQYF	TGCGCCAGCAGCTTGGGCGGGGGGGCCTCCGACGAGCAGTACTTC
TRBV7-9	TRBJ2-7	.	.	CASSPDQGRTYEQYF	TGTGCCAGCAGCCCAGACCAGGGCCGAACCTACGAGCAGTACTTC
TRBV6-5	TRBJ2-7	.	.	CASRNGATGPNEQYF	TGTGCCAGCAGGAATGGGGCCACAGGGCCCAACGAGCAGTACTTC
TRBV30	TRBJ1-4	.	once	CAWSVQTGTGKLFF	TGTGCCTGGAGTGTTCAGACGGGTACTGGAAAACTGTTTTTT
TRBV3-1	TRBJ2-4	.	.	CASSQVSNIQYF	TGTGCCAGCAGCCAAGTAAGCAACATTCAGTACTTC
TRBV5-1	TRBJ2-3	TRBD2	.	CASKLAGGSTDTQYF	TGCGCCAGTAAACTAGCGGGGGGATCCACAGATACGCAGTATTTT
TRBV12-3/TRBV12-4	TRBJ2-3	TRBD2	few	CASRPNLAGGADTQYF	TGTGCCAGCAGACCCAACCTAGCGGGGGGTGCAGATACGCAGTATTTT
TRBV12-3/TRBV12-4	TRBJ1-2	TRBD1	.	CASRGTANYGYTF	TGTGCCAGCCGGGGGACAGCCAACTATGGCTACACCTTC
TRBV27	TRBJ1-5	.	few	CASSPDDGNQPQHF	TGTGCCAGCAGTCCGGATGACGGCAATCAGCCCCAGCATTTT
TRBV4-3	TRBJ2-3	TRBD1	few	CASSQGLRGQGGTDTQYF	TGCGCCAGCAGCCAAGGACTCAGGGGGCAAGGAGGCACAGATACGCAGTATTTT
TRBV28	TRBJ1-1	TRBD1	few	CASGSTGVRSEAFF	TGTGCCAGCGGCTCTACAGGGGTTCGGTCTGAAGCTTTCTTT
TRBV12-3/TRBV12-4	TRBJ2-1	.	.	CASSFGGGLGNEQFF	TGTGCCAGCAGTTTTGGGGGGGGCTTAGGGAATGAGCAGTTCTTC
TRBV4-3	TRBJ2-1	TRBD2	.	CASSQDRASGAYNEQFF	TGCGCCAGCAGCCAAGATCGGGCTAGCGGGGCCTACAATGAGCAGTTCTTC
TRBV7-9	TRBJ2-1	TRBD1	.	CASSWTGGADEQFF	TGTGCCAGCAGCTGGACAGGGGGCGCGGATGAGCAGTTCTTC
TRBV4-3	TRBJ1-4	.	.	CASSQDRGKTYEKLFF	TGCGCCAGCAGCCAAGATAGAGGGAAGACGTATGAAAAACTGTTTTTT
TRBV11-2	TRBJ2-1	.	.	CASSTQRNEQFF	TGTGCCAGCAGCACCCAGAGGAATGAGCAGTTCTTC
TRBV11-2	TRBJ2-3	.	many	CASSLVASLILASTDTQYF	TGTGCCAGCAGCTTAGTCGCCTCGCTAATACTAGCTAGCACAGATACGCAGTATTTT
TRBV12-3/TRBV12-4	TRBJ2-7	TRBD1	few	CASSWGTGLAYEQYF	TGTGCCAGCAGTTGGGGGACAGGGCTCGCCTACGAGCAGTACTTC
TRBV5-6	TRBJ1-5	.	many	CASSLGGYSNQPQHF	TGTGCCAGCAGCTTGGGAGGATATAGCAATCAGCCCCAGCATTTT
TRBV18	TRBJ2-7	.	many	CASSSRQADRHEQYF	TGTGCCAGCTCATCCCGACAGGCGGATCGCCACGAGCAGTACTTC
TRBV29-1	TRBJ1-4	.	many	CSVKGVNEKLFF	TGCAGCGTAAAGGGGGTTAATGAAAAACTGTTTTTT
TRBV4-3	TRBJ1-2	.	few	CASSQEPAVYGYTF	TGCGCCAGCAGCCAAGAGCCGGCAGTCTATGGCTACACCTTC
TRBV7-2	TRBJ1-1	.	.	CASSLGPMNTEAFF	TGTGCCAGCAGCTTAGGTCCGATGAACACTGAAGCTTTCTTT
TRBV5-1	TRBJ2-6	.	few	CASSLQVGDGANVLTF	TGCGCCAGCAGCCTCCAGGTTGGGGATGGGGCCAACGTCCTGACTTTC
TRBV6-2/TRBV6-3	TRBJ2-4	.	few	CASSYFYENIQYF	TGTGCCAGCAGTTACTTCTACGAAAACATTCAGTACTTC
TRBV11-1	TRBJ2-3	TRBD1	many	CASSSGTEPSTDTQYF	TGTGCCAGCAGCTCCGGGACAGAACCTAGCACAGATACGCAGTATTTT
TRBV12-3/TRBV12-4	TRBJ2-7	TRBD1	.	CASSTGTGDPEQYF	TGTGCCAGCAGCACCGGGACAGGGGACCCCGAGCAGTACTTC
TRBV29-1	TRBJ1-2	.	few	CSVELGYGYTF	TGCAGCGTTGAATTGGGGTATGGCTACACCTTC
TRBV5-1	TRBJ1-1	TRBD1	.	CASSLDSGTGPEAFF	TGCGCCAGCAGCTTGGATTCCGGGACAGGGCCCGAAGCTTTCTTT
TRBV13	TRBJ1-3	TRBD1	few	CASSSPGTVSGNTIYF	TGTGCCAGCAGCTCCCCCGGGACAGTCTCTGGAAACACCATATATTTT
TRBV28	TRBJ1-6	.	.	CASSSWTNSPLHF	TGTGCCAGCAGCTCATGGACGAATTCACCCCTCCACTTT
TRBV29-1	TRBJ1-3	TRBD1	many	CSVGLDRAGNTIYF	TGCAGCGTTGGCCTGGACAGGGCCGGAAACACCATATATTTT
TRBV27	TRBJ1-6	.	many	CASSRYGQGYSPLHF	TGTGCCAGCAGTAGATATGGGCAGGGATATTCACCCCTCCACTTT
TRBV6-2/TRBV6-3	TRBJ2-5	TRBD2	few	CASSYSSGGLQETQYF	TGTGCCAGCAGTTACTCTAGCGGGGGGCTCCAAGAGACCCAGTACTTC
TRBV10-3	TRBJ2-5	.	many	CAIARGHQETQYF	TGTGCCATCGCGAGGGGACACCAAGAGACCCAGTACTTC
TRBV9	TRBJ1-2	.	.	CASSPSPSPNYGYTF	TGTGCCAGCAGCCCCAGTCCAAGTCCTAACTATGGCTACACCTTC
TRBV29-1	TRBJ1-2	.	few	CSVYPQGSGYTF	TGCAGCGTCTACCCACAGGGTTCCGGCTACACCTTC
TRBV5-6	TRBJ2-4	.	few	CASSPMDTRAKNIQYF	TGTGCCAGCAGCCCGATGGACACCCGAGCCAAAAACATTCAGTACTTC
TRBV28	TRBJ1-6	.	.	CASLSANSPLHF	TGTGCCAGCCTATCTGCCAATTCACCCCTCCACTTT
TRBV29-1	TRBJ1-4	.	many	CSVVGFNEKLFF	TGCAGCGTTGTCGGATTTAATGAAAAACTGTTTTTT
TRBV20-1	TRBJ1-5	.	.	CSASVAGHEKQPQHF	TGCAGTGCTAGCGTCGCGGGACACGAAAAGCAGCCCCAGCATTTT
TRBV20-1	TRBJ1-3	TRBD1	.	CSADFGRGNSGNTIYF	TGCAGTGCTGACTTCGGCAGGGGGAACTCTGGAAACACCATATATTTT
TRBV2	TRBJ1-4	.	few	CASRGRQWGGGEKLFF	TGTGCCAGCAGGGGAAGACAGTGGGGCGGCGGTGAAAAACTGTTTTTT
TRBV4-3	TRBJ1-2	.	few	CASSQDRWTGGDPYGYTF	TGCGCCAGCAGCCAAGATCGGTGGACGGGGGGCGATCCCTATGGCTACACCTTC
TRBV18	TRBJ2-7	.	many	CASSSDMPRTTYEQYF	TGTGCCAGCTCATCGGACATGCCAAGGACTACCTACGAGCAGTACTTC
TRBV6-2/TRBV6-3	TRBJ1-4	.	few	CASWTTNEKLFF	TGTGCCAGCTGGACAACTAATGAAAAACTGTTTTTT
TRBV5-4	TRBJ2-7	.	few	CASSLWGAYEQYF	TGTGCCAGCAGCTTGTGGGGGGCCTACGAGCAGTACTTC
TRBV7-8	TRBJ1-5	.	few	CASSLVTGGGSNQPQHF	TGTGCCAGCAGCTTAGTGACGGGAGGGGGTAGCAATCAGCCCCAGCATTTT
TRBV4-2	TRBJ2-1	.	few	CASSQRALLGDSYNEQFF	TGTGCCAGCAGCCAGAGGGCCTTGTTGGGGGATTCCTACAATGAGCAGTTCTTC
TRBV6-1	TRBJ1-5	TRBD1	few	CASSRDRGLDQPQHF	TGTGCCAGCAGTCGGGACAGGGGGCTGGATCAGCCCCAGCATTTT
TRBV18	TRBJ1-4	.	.	CASSQQMDGEEKLFF	TGTGCCAGCTCTCAACAAATGGACGGCGAGGAAAAACTGTTTTTT
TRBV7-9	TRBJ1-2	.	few	CASGNRLFDGYTF	TGTGCCAGCGGAAACAGGTTATTCGATGGCTACACCTTC
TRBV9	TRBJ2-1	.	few	CASSVAGEQFF	TGTGCCAGCAGCGTAGCGGGGGAGCAGTTCTTC
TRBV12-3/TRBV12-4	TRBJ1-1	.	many	CASSFTGVENTEAFF	TGTGCCAGCAGTTTCACAGGCGTCGAGAACACTGAAGCTTTCTTT